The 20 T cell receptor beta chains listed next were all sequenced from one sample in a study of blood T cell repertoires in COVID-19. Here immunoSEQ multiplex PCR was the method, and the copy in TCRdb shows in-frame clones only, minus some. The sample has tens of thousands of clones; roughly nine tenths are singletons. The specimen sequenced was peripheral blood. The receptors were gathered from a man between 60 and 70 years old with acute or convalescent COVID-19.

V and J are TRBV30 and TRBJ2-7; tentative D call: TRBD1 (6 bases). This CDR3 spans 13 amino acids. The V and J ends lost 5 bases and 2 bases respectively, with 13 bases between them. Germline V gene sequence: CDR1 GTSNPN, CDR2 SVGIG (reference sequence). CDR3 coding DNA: TGTGCCTGGGCGTTGAACAGGGCCTACGAGCAGTACTTC. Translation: CAWALNRAYEQYF.

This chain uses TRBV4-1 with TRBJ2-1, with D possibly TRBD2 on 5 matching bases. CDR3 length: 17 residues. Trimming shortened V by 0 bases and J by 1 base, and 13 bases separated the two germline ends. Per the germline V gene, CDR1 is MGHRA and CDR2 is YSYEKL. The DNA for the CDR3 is TGCGCCAGCAGCCAAGACCGTGGGAGATCTTCCTACAATGAGCAGTTCTTC. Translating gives CASSQDRGRSSYNEQFF.

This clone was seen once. As DNA, the CDR3 is TGTGCCAGCAGTGACTCGGGGGGAATAGACGGCCGTTATGGCTACACCTTC. This codes for CASSDSGGIDGRYGYTF. This rearrangement joins TRBV2 to TRBJ1-2; maybe TRBD1 (5 bases). CDR1 SNHLY and CDR2 FYNNEI come from the germline V gene. This CDR3 has 17 residues. Trimming took off 3 bases at V and 5 bases at J, with 22 bases between the two ends.

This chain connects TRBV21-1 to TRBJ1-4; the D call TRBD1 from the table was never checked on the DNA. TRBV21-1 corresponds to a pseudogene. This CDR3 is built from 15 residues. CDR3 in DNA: TGTGCCAGCAGCTCGCCAGGGTGGGGGCCCGTGATACTGTTTTTT. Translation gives CASSSPGWGPVILFF.

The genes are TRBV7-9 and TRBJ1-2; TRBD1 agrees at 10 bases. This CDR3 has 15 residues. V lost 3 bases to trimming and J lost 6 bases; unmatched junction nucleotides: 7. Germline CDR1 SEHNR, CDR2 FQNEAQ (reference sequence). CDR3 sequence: CASSLETTGGDGYTF. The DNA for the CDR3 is TGTGCCAGCAGCTTGGAAACGACAGGGGGCGATGGCTACACCTTC.

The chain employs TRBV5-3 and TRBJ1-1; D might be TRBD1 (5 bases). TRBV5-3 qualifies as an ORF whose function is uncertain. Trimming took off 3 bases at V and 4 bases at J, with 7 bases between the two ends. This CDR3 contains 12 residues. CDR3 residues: CARSSGVTEAFF. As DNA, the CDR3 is TGTGCCAGAAGCTCGGGGGTCACTGAAGCTTTCTTT.

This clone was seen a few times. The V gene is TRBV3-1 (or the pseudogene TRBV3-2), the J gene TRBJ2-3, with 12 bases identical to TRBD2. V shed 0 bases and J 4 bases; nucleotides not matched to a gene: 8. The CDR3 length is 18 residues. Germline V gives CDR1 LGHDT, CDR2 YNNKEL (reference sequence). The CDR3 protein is CASSQDGLAGGRADTQYF. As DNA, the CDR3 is TGTGCCAGCAGCCAAGACGGCCTAGCGGGGGGGCGGGCAGATACGCAGTATTTT.

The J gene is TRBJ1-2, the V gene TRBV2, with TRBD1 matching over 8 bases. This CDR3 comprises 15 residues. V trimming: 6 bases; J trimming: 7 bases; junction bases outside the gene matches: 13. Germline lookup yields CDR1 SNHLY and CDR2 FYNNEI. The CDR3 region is CASRRIKDRERGYTF. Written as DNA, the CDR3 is TGTGCCAGCAGACGAATCAAGGACAGGGAACGTGGCTACACCTTC.

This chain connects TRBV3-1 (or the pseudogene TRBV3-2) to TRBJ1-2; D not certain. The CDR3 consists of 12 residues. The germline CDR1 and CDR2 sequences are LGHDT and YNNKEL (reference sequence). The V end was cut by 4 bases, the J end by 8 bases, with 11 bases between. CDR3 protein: CASSRGLYGYTF. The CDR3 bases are TGTGCCAGCAGCCGTGGACTTTACGGCTACACCTTC.

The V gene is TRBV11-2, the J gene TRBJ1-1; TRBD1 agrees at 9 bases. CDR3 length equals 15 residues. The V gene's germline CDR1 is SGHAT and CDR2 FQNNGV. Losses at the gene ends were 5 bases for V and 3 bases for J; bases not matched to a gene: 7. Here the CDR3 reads CASSEGTGPDTEAFF. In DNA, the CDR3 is TGTGCCAGCAGCGAGGGGACAGGGCCGGACACTGAAGCTTTCTTT.

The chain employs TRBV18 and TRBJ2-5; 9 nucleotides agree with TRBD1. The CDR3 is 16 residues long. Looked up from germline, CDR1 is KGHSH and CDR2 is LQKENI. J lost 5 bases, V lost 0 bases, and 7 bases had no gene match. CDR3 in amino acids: CASSPPLQGAMETQYF. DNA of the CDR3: TGTGCCAGCTCACCACCGCTACAGGGGGCTATGGAGACCCAGTACTTC.

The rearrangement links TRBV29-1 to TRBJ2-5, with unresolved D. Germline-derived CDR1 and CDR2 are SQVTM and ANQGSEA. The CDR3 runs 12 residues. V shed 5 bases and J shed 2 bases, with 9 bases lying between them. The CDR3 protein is CSVRRNQETQYF. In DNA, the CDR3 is TGCAGCGTTCGGCGGAATCAAGAGACCCAGTACTTC.

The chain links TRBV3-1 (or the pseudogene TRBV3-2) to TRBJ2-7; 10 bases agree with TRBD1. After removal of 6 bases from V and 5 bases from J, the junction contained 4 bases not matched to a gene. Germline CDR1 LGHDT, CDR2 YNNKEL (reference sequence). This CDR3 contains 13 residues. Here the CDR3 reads CASRPTGGDEQYF. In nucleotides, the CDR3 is TGTGCCAGCAGGCCGACAGGGGGCGACGAGCAGTACTTC.

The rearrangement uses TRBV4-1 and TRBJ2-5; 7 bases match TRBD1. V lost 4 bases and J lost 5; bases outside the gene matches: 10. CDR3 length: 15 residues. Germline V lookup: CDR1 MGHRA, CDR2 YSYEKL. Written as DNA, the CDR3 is TGCGCCAGCAGCCTTCGGGACAGCCCAGGGGAGACCCAGTACTTC. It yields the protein CASSLRDSPGETQYF.

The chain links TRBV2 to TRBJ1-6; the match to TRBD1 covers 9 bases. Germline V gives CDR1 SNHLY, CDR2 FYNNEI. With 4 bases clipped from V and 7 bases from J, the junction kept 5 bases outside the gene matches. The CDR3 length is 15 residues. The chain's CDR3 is CASSVTGQGNSPLHF. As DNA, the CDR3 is TGTGCCAGCAGTGTAACGGGACAGGGAAATTCACCCCTCCACTTT.

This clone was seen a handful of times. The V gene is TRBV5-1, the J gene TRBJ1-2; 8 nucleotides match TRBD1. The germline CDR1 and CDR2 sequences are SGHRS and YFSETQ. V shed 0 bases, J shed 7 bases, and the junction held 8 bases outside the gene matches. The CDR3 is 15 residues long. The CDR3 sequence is CASSLALAGGSGYTF. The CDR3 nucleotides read TGCGCCAGCAGCTTGGCACTGGCAGGGGGCTCTGGCTACACCTTC.

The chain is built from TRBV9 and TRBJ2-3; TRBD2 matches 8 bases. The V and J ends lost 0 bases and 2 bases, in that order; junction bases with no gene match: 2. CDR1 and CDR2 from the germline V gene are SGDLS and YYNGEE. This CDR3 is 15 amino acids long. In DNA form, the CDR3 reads TGTGCCAGCAGCGTAGGCGGGGGGTACACAGATACGCAGTATTTT. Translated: CASSVGGGYTDTQYF. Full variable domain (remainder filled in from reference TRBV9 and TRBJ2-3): DSGVTQTPKHLITATGQRVTLRCSPRSGDLSVYWYQQSLDQGLQFLIQYYNGEERAKGNILERFSAQQFPDLHSELNLSSLELGDSALYFCASSVGGGYTDTQYFGPGTRLTVL.

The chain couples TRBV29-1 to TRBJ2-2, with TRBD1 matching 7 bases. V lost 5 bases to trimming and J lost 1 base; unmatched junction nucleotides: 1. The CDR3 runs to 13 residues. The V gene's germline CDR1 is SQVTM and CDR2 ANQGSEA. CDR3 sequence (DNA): TGCAGCGTTCGGGACAGGAACACCGGGGAGCTGTTTTTT. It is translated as CSVRDRNTGELFF.

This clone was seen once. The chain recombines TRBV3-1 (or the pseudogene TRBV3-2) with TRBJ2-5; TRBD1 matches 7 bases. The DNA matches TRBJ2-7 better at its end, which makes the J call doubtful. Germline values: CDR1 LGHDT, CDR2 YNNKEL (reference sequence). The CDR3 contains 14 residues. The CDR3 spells CASSQVGTVYEQYF. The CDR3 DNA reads TGTGCCAGCAGCCAAGTCGGGACAGTCTACGAGCAGTACTTC.

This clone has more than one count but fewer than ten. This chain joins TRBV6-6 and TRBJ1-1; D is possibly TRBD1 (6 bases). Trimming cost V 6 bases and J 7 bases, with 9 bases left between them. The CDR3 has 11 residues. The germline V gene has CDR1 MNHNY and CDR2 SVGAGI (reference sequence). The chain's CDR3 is CASSGRGEAFF. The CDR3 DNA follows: TGTGCCAGCAGCGGCAGGGGTGAAGCTTTCTTT.